This T cell receptor beta chain was observed in a study of CD8 T cells in ankylosing spondylitis. Notes on the study in general: Clones that were linked to disease were CD8+ and were relatively rare in peripheral blood. A motif in TCR beta, a set of fewer than ten highly homologous variants, appeared characteristic of ankylosing spondylitis blood. Reportedly, disease-linked clones are significantly enriched in ankylosing spondylitis patients' matched synovial fluid.

The authors made TCR beta libraries by quantitative 5'-RACE with molecular barcodes. MiXCR, run by TCRdb on the 5' RACE reads, gives a single entry per CDR3 protein. The data show 400,000 to 450,000 distinct CDR3 sequences, over 15% seen once. J was trimmed by 4 bases and V by 5 bases; bases with no gene match: 6. CDR1 is SGHTA and CDR2 is FQGNSA in the germline V gene. CDR3 length equals 15 residues. This clonotype has only a few counts. The antigen is unknown. The receptor's source is a male donor with ankylosing spondylitis. The genes are TRBV7-2 and TRBJ1-5; TRBD1 agrees at 9 bases. Sequenced: blood, either unsorted or a sorted T cell fraction (not recorded which). The CDR3 bases are TGTGCCAGCAGCCGACAGGGGGATCCAAATCAGCCCCAGCATTTT. It specifies CASSRQGDPNQPQHF.